This entry describes one TCR beta chain. Its binding antigen is unknown. The cohort consisted of 670 or so healthy bone marrow donors. At the time of sampling, all cohort members were nominally healthy, though unrecorded immune exposures were likely present. The donor tested CMV seronegative, placing the donor among the 350 or so seronegative members of the cohort. A peripheral blood sample was provided by each donor, and peripheral blood mononuclear cells were used for TCR beta sequencing. The Qiagen DNeasy Blood Extraction Kit was used to extract genomic DNA from the blood cell samples. The sample is drawn from a study of cytomegalovirus exposure and HLA in healthy donors (dated by TCRdb to about 2017). Looking at the study overall: An earlier analysis of approximately 550 of the donors reported 250 to 350 Gb of sequence data and around 110 million unique TCR beta sequences from about 180 million T cells. An early release that covered about 600 HLA-typed donors contained around 300 gigabases of sequencing data and about 93 million unique TCR sequences. Of the roughly 400 genotyped donors, about 84% fell in the genetic ancestry cluster associated with self-reported Caucasian donors. The study aimed to test whether cataloging public T cell receptors could reveal signatures of past pathogen exposure. Using immunosequencing, the study profiled T cell repertoires from about 610 subjects and related those repertoires to cytomegalovirus serostatus. In addition to the first cohort of 666 subjects, a separate validation cohort of 120 different subjects was used. The study combined high-throughput TCR immunosequencing, statistical association of individual TCRs with disease status, and machine learning to predict cytomegalovirus infection status. In a later analysis, previously published TCR beta repertoires from 600 to 850 donors were re-analyzed and high-resolution HLA genotyping was added so that TCR occurrence patterns could be studied. The later analysis used no new phenotypic data to find candidate immune exposures, relying instead on TCR beta sequences and their occurrence across donors. In an earlier analysis of roughly 580 of the donors, high-throughput TCR beta sequencing was used to judge whether each TCR beta V gene segment behaved as functional or pseudogenic. Donor age, sex, ethnicity and CMV serostatus were collected together with the repertoire data. A later genetic analysis used genome-wide SNP genotypes for about 55% of the 666 donors, treating that subset as a discovery cohort. Every discovery cohort repertoire had been produced on one sequencing platform. Both class I and class II loci were covered by HLA typing, at four-digit resolution. Typing coverage varied by locus: roughly 620-640 donors for A, B, C, DRB1 and DQB1; around 560 for DQA1; 600 to 610 for DPA1; 400 to 480 for DPB1. Five DR-DQ haplotypes were handled as single units for association and clustering because linkage in the cohort was strong. On average, over 200,000 unique TCR beta nucleotide sequences were sequenced per donor among a few hundred genotyped donors of the cohort, with approximately 18% of those sequences being non-productive. Results the study describes overall, beyond this receptor: The 87-base-pair reads could not distinguish some IMGT-functional V segments, including TRBV6-2 and TRBV6-3, so those segments were excluded. A further reported finding was that TCR beta sequences accurately predicted the HLA-A and HLA-B alleles for most subjects in the first cohort. In an earlier analysis of fewer than 700 of the donors, most TCR beta V segments appeared in productive rearrangements about 87% or about 30% of the time, broadly matching IMGT annotations. Because HLA typing was missing for some donors at each locus, association tests included only the typed subset. It was suggested by the authors that the approach could potentially be generalized to other disease states and immunological phenotypes. In a later analysis, the rate of TCR association differed among HLA loci, with DRB1 alleles having the most associated TCRs and HLA-C alleles having the fewest. A later analysis found that most CMV-associated TCR beta chains appeared HLA-restricted, with HLA associations seemingly driven largely by CMV exposure. The study listed 150 to 200 TCR beta chains as associated with cytomegalovirus. Approximately 16 rarely observed V segments, including chromosome 9 orphons, were excluded from the earlier analysis of several hundred of the donors because counts were too low. A cluster of highly shared sequence variants was judged likely to represent a technical artifact of the sequencing pipeline. Specific HLA alleles were associated with about 17,000 TCR beta sequences at a false discovery rate of 0.05 in a later analysis. According to a later analysis, parvovirus B19, influenza, CMV and Epstein-Barr virus appeared linked to several top co-occurrence clusters. The presence/absence analyses assumed that sequencing depth was roughly uniform across donors, and that assumption may not be true. In a later analysis, HLA-associated TCR beta chains were found to be more clonally expanded and to have lower generation probabilities than equally common non-associated chains. Cytomegalovirus status was reported to be diagnosed by the classifier with high specificity and sensitivity in both the original and validation cohorts. Correlated functional status among segregating V segments might reflect linkage disequilibrium, but an unknown experimental factor could not be ruled out. When HLA alleles, especially DR and DQ, strongly co-occurred, attributing TCR associations to individual alleles was difficult. Most TCR sequences were observed very rarely across donors, whereas some public TCRs were present in many individuals. The cohort was sequenced for TCR beta chains only, and without alpha or paired-chain data the features that could be detected were limited. Three of the identified cytomegalovirus-associated TCR beta chains were confirmed in vitro to be specific for cytomegalovirus antigens. Immune exposure information for the cohort was limited to CMV serostatus. V-gene and J-gene trimming of TCR beta chains was associated with a missense DCLRE1C variant in a later genetic analysis, and the association was replicated in an independent cohort. According to a later genetic analysis, donors in an Asian-associated ancestry cluster had fewer N-insertions in productive TCRs than the approximately 700-donor mean.

The library was built by means of the immunoSEQ multiplex PCR assay. For the multiplex PCR, a mixture combining 60 forward primers for TCR Vbeta segments and 13 reverse primers for TCR Jbeta segments was used. Amplification of the CDR3 region of rearranged TCR beta genes was performed with a multiplex PCR assay on genomic DNA. Amplified TCR beta libraries were sequenced as 87-base-pair reads on the Illumina HiSeq System. Under the source paper's analysis protocol: In a later analysis, tens of millions of unique TCR beta chains were counted across the approximately 640 repertoires, and roughly 10 million of these chains were shared by at least two donors. To remove PCR and sequencing errors, raw reads were error-corrected and collapsed into unique sequences using a nearest-neighbor algorithm that merged closely related sequences. Alignment of CDR3 sequences to IMGT reference sequences was used to assign V, D and J gene segments. Each retained sequence needed at least a six-nucleotide match to both a V gene segment and a J gene segment. A rearrangement was called productive if the CDR3 had no stop codons and remained in frame with V and J, and every other rearrangement was called non-productive. CDR3 was defined according to IMGT convention as the region running from the second conserved V-encoded cysteine to the conserved J-encoded phenylalanine. In an earlier analysis of around 570 of the donors, sequences lacking an unambiguous match to a single V gene segment were excluded. In an earlier analysis of several hundred of the donors, V segments were called functional above 56.7% productive rearrangements and were called segregating when the between-donor standard deviation exceeded 5%. A statistical classification framework was built to diagnose cytomegalovirus status from the catalog of TCR beta chain sequences. V and J gene assignment, in a later analysis, came from comparing TCR nucleotide sequences with IMGT/GENE-DB human TR gene sequences. The TCRdist pipeline was used in a later analysis to assign CDR3 sequences and most-parsimonious VDJ recombination scenarios. In a later analysis, each TCR beta chain was defined by its CDR3 amino acid sequence together with its V-gene family, and reads without a unique V-gene family were excluded. A later analysis removed 450 to 600 highly shared, low-generation-probability nucleotide sequences to deal with suspected cross-contamination and a sequencing artifact. A later analysis calculated a clonal expansion index for each public chain from normalized within-repertoire ranks of inferred template counts. A later analysis computed generation probabilities with a VDJ recombination model fitted to out-of-frame rearrangements, and checked the results against IGoR. In a later analysis, hypergeometric tests were used to score TCR-TCR, TCR-HLA and TCR-CMV co-occurrence, with a repertoire-size bias correction applied to TCR pairs. In a later analysis, false discovery rates were estimated by permuting HLA or CMV assignments 20 times. In a later analysis, co-occurring TCRs were grouped with DBSCAN, and TCRdist sequence similarity was added when clustering was performed within HLA-allele-positive subsets. Co-occurrence clustering excluded repertoires with fewer than 30,000 or more than 120,000 public chains, plus five with anomalous nucleotide sharing. TCRdb holds this immuneACCESS table with in-frame rearrangements only. Some clones are missing; in checked studies, unresolved V genes explain under half, and the rest has no known cause. V, J and clone size reflect that table, while D and trimming were determined from the DNA. This sample's table has entries for under 200,000 clones. About 6.5% of the sample is taken by the ten largest.

At the junction V is shortened by 6 bases and J by 5 bases, with 13 bases in between. The germline V gene supplies CDR1 SGHAT and CDR2 FQNNGV. The CDR3, from cysteine to phenylalanine, totals 13 residues. CDR3 DNA only is kept here, 39 bases in frame from base 1. Recombination connected TRBV11-2 to TRBJ2-5; the D region possibly corresponds to TRBD1 (6 bases align). The sample was PBMCs. This TCR was recovered from a man aged 25 to 40 in good health and CMV-seronegative. The CDR3 reads as follows: CASSTGLSETQYF. DNA sequence: TGTGCCAGCAGTACAGGGCTTAGCGAGACCCAGTACTTC.